This T cell receptor beta chain was sequenced in a study of shared clonotypes between healthy human individuals. The overall study: A couple of women and a few men aged 18 to 49 served as donors. Overall study results and limits: Sample collection involved blood only; tissue repertoires are likely different. Memory subsets generally showed lower estimated richness than naive subsets.

For every subset, genomic DNA was evenly distributed across several immunoSEQ plates. Only in-frame clones appear in the TCRdb table, and some are missing; sequencing was by immunoSEQ multiplex PCR. The data contain 2,500,000 or so clones, under 95% of them seen just once; the ten biggest clones take up about 0.36%. About this clone itself: Antigen unknown.

Looked up from germline, CDR1 is SGHRS and CDR2 is YFSETQ. CDR3 size: 15 residues. The V segment lost 4 bases and the J segment 5 bases; nucleotides outside the gene matches: 5. This clonotype was obtained from a man aged 18 to 29 in good health. Some clones in this sample may be carry-over from other donors' samples. The sample was naive CD4+ T cells from PBMCs. Subset indicated: CD45RA+ positively selected. The chain combines TRBV5-1 with TRBJ2-2, with TRBD2 matching 10 bases. The CDR3 coding sequence is TGCGCCAGCAGCCCAGTAGCGGGAGGAACCGGGGAGCTGTTTTTT. This sequence encodes CASSPVAGGTGELFF.